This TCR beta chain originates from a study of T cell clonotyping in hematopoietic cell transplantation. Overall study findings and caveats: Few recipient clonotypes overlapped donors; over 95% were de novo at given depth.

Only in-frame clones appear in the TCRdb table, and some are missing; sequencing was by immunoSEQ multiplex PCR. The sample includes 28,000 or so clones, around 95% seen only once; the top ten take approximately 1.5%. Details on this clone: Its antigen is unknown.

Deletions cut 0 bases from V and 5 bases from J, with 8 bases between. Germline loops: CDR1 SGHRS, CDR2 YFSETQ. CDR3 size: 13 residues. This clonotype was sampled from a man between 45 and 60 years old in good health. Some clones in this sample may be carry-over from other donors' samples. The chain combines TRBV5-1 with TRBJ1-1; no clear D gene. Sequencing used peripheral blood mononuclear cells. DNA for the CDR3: TGCGCCAGCAGCTTGGCGGTGGCGACTGAAGCTTTCTTT. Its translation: CASSLAVATEAFF.